These 6 T cell receptor beta chains came from one sample sequenced in a study of T-cell memory formation after mild COVID-19. One entry per CDR3 protein, called by TCRdb with MiXCR from the 5' RACE reads. This sample has around 420,000 distinct CDR3 sequences, with around 24% found just once. Material: PBMCs or a T cell subset sorted from them (not recorded which). These receptors were obtained from an adult woman who had mild COVID-19 (a few samples of this study predate the infection). Cell type and time point are not known.

J is TRBJ2-3 and V is TRBV7-3, with TRBD2 matching over 10 bases. The germline CDR1 and CDR2 sequences are SGHTA and FQGTGA. V shed 0 bases and J 6 bases; nucleotides not matched to a gene: 3. The CDR3 contains 15 residues. The CDR3 here is CASSLTLAGLDTQYF. CDR3 in DNA: TGTGCCAGCAGCTTAACACTAGCGGGATTGGATACGCAGTATTTT.

V usage is TRBV12-3 or TRBV12-4 and J usage is TRBJ1-3, with 8 bases lining up with TRBD1. Trimming took 8 bases from V and 3 from J; bases not matched to a gene: 6. The CDR3 contains 14 residues. In DNA, the CDR3 is TGTGCCAGCGGAGACAGGGGCGGTGGAAACACCATATATTTT. It is translated as CASGDRGGGNTIYF.

This clonotype has a handful of counts. The rearrangement uses TRBV7-2 and TRBJ2-2; no clear D gene. This CDR3 has 14 residues. From germline, CDR1 is SGHTA and CDR2 FQGNSA. Trimming took 1 base from V and 4 from J, leaving 7 bases between them. The CDR3 here is CASSLVVATGELFF. As DNA, the CDR3 is TGTGCCAGCAGCTTAGTGGTGGCCACCGGGGAGCTGTTTTTT. The full variable domain, completed using reference TRBV7-2 and TRBJ2-2, is GAGVSQSPSNKVTEKGKDVELRCDPISGHTALYWYRQSLGQGLEFLIYFQGNSAPDKSGLPSDRFSAERTGGSVSTLTIQRTQQEDSAVYLCASSLVVATGELFFGEGSRLTVL.

V and J are TRBV28 and TRBJ2-7; 9 bases fit TRBD2. The CDR3 is made up of 15 amino acids. After removal of 2 bases from V and 3 bases from J, the junction contained 5 bases not matched to a gene. Germline-derived CDR1 and CDR2 are MDHEN and SYDVKM. The DNA for the CDR3 is TGTGCCAGCAGTTTAAGGACTAGCGCGCACTACGAGCAGTACTTC. Amino acids: CASSLRTSAHYEQYF.

V is TRBV27 and J is TRBJ1-1; D ambiguous. Trimming took 7 bases from V and 4 from J, leaving 13 bases between them. CDR3 length equals 13 residues. The V gene's germline CDR1 is MNHEY and CDR2 SMNVEV (reference sequence). The CDR3 here is CASNLRSGTEAFF. The CDR3 DNA sequence: TGTGCCAGCAACCTCCGGTCGGGCACTGAAGCTTTCTTT.

The chain carries TRBV2 and TRBJ2-1; TRBD1 is a possible D gene (5 bases). The CDR3 runs to 13 residues. Trimming stripped 6 bases from V and 7 bases from J, with 13 bases between. Germline V gives CDR1 SNHLY, CDR2 FYNNEI. CDR3 sequence reads: CASRVGRVNEQFF. The CDR3 bases are TGTGCCAGCAGGGTAGGCAGGGTAAATGAGCAGTTCTTC.